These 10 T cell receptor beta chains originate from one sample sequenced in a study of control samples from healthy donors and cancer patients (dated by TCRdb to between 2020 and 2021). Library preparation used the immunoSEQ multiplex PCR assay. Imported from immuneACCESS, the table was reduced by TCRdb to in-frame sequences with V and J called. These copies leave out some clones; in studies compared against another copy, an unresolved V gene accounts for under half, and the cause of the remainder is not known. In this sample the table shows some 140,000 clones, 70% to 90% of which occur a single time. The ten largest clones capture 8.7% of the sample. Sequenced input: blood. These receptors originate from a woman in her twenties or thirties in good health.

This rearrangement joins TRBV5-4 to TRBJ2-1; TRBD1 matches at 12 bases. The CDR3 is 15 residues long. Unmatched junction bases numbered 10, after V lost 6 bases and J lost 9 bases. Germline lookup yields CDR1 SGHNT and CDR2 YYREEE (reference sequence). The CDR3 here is CASISGQGAISEQFF. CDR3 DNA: TGTGCCAGCATCTCGGGACAGGGGGCAATTAGTGAGCAGTTCTTC.

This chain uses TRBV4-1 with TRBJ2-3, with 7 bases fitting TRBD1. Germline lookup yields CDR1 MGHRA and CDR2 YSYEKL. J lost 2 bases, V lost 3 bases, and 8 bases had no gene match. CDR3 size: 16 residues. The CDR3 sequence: CASSHATGTDTDTQYF. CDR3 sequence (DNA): TGCGCCAGCAGCCACGCTACCGGGACAGACACAGATACGCAGTATTTT.

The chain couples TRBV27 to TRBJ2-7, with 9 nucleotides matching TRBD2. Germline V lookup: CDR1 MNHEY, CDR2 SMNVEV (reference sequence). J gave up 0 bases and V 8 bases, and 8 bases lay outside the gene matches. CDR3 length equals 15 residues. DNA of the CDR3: TGTGCCAGCCGCGCGGGAGGGCCCCGCTCCTACGAGCAGTACTTC. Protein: CASRAGGPRSYEQYF.

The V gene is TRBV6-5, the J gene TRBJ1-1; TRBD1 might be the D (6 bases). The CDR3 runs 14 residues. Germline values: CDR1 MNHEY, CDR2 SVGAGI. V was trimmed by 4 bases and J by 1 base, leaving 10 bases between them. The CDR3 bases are TGTGCCAGCAGTTTCCGACAGGAGAACACTGAAGCTTTCTTT. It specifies CASSFRQENTEAFF.

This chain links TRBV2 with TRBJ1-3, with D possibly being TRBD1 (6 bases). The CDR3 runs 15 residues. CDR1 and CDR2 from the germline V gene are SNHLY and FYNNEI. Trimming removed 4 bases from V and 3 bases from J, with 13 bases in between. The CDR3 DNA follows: TGTGCCAGCAGTGGGACAGACAGCGGTGGAAACACCATATATTTT. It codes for CASSGTDSGGNTIYF.

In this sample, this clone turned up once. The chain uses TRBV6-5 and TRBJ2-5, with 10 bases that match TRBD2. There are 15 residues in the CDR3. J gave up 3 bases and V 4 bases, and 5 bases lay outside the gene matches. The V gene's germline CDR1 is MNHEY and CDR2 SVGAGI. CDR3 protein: CASSFSGTSEETQYF. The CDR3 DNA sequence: TGTGCCAGCAGTTTTTCCGGGACTAGCGAAGAGACCCAGTACTTC.

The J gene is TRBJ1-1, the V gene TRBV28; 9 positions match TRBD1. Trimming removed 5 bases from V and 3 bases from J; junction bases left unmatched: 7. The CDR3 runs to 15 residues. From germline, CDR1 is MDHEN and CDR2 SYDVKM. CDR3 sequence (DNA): TGTGCCAGCAGTCTCACGGGACAGGGACACACTGAAGCTTTCTTT. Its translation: CASSLTGQGHTEAFF. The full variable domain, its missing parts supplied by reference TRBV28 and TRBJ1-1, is DVKVTQSSRYLVKRTGEKVFLECVQDMDHENMFWYRQDPGLGLRLIYFSYDVKMKEKGDIPEGYSVSREKKERFSLILESASTNQTSMYLCASSLTGQGHTEAFFGQGTRLTVV.

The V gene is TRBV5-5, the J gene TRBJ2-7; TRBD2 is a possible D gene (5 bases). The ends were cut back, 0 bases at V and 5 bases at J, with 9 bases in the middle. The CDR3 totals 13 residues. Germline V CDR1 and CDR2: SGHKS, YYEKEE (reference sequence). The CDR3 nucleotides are TGTGCCAGCAGCTTGGCCACGGGGAACGAGCAGTACTTC. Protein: CASSLATGNEQYF. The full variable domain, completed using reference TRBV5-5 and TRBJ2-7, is DAGVTQSPTHLIKTRGQQVTLRCSPISGHKSVSWYQQVLGQGPQFIFQYYEKEERGRGNFPDRFSARQFPNYSSELNVNALLLGDSALYLCASSLATGNEQYFGPGTRLTVT.

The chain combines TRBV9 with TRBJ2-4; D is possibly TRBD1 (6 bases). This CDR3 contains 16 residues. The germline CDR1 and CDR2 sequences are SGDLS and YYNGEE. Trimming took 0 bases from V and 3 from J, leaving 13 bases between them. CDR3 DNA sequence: TGTGCCAGCAGCGTAGGATCGACAGGTGGCAAAAACATTCAGTACTTC. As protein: CASSVGSTGGKNIQYF.

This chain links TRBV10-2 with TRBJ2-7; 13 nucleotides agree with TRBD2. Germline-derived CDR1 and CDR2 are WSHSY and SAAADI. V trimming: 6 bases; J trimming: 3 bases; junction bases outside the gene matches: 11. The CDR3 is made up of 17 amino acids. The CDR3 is CASRPGLAGTISYEQYF. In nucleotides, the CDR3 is TGCGCCAGCAGACCGGGACTAGCGGGAACCATCAGCTACGAGCAGTACTTC.